Presented here are 20 T cell receptor beta chains from one specimen sequenced in a study of T cells in Graves' hyperthyroidism and ophthalmopathy. Amplification targeted TCR beta CDR3 regions from RNA transcripts. Using the HTBI primer set, a first-round RT-PCR was run on the TCR CDR3. TCRdb re-analysed the multiplex PCR reads in MiXCR, keeping a single row per CDR3 protein. The sample consists of some 720,000 distinct CDR3 sequences, 16% of them appearing once. The sample consisted of blood. The receptors originated from a man aged 18-30 years with Graves' hyperthyroidism.

Only a few counts were recorded for this clonotype. The chain combines TRBV7-9 with TRBJ2-2; D unclear. Germline V gene data show CDR1 as SEHNR and CDR2 as FQNEAQ (reference sequence). V was pared by 6 bases and J by 8 bases, with 7 bases between. The CDR3 covers 11 residues. CDR3 bases: TGTGCCAGCAGACCCACAGGGGAGCTGTTTTTT. Encoded protein: CASRPTGELFF. Drawing the rest from reference TRBV7-9 and TRBJ2-2, the complete variable domain is DTGVSQNPRHKITKRGQNVTFRCDPISEHNRLYWYRQTLGQGPEFLTYFQNEAQLEKSRLLSDRFSAERPKGSFSTLEIQRTEQGDSAMYLCASRPTGELFFGEGSRLTVL.

The chain employs TRBV27 and TRBJ2-2, with a possible D match to TRBD1 (5 bases). The germline V gene encodes CDR1 MNHEY and CDR2 SMNVEV (reference sequence). The V end was cut by 5 bases, the J end by 1 base, with 14 bases between. The CDR3 is 16 residues long. This CDR3 is CASSNTGFVNTGELFF. CDR3 in DNA: TGTGCCAGCAGTAACACAGGCTTTGTGAACACCGGGGAGCTGTTTTTT.

In its sample, this clonotype was seen many times. V is TRBV28 and J is TRBJ2-4; TRBD2 might be the D (6 bases). Trimming shortened V by 6 bases and J by 6 bases, and 12 bases separated the two germline ends. The CDR3 totals 13 residues. Germline V gene data show CDR1 as MDHEN and CDR2 as SYDVKM. For the CDR3, the DNA is TGTGCCAGCAGCCTTTTCGGGAGAAACATTCAGTACTTC. Protein product: CASSLFGRNIQYF. Combining the CDR3 with reference TRBV28 and TRBJ2-4 gives the whole variable domain DVKVTQSSRYLVKRTGEKVFLECVQDMDHENMFWYRQDPGLGLRLIYFSYDVKMKEKGDIPEGYSVSREKKERFSLILESASTNQTSMYLCASSLFGRNIQYFGAGTRLSVL.

This clonotype was recorded many times. The chain couples TRBV5-1 to TRBJ2-1, with a possible D match to TRBD1 (6 bases). V dropped 4 bases and J dropped 5 bases, with 13 bases sitting between them. CDR3 length: 14 amino acids. Germline CDR1 and CDR2: SGHRS and YFSETQ. The CDR3 loop reads CASSHRDNDNEQFF. The CDR3 nucleotides are TGCGCCAGCAGCCACCGGGACAACGACAATGAGCAGTTCTTC. The complete variable domain, with remaining parts taken from reference TRBV5-1 and TRBJ2-1, reads KAGVTQTPRYLIKTRGQQVTLSCSPISGHRSVSWYQQTPGQGLQFLFEYFSETQRNKGNFPGRFSGRQFSNSRSEMNVSTLELGDSALYLCASSHRDNDNEQFFGPGTRLTVL.

At least ten counts were recorded for this clonotype. The V gene is TRBV12-3 or TRBV12-4, the J gene TRBJ2-7; D may be TRBD1 or TRBD2 (5 bases each). Trimming stripped 5 bases from V and 2 bases from J, with 16 bases between. This CDR3 is 15 amino acids long. In DNA, the CDR3 is TGTGCCAGCAGTGTGGACAAAGGACTCGCCTACGAGCAGTACTTC. Translated: CASSVDKGLAYEQYF.

This clonotype was counted many times. The J gene is TRBJ2-7, the V gene TRBV12-3 or TRBV12-4; D remains unclear. Trimming took 5 bases from V and 2 from J, leaving 19 bases between them. The CDR3 totals 16 residues. The CDR3 sequence: CASSKLITTQAYEQYF. The CDR3 DNA sequence: TGTGCCAGCAGTAAGCTGATAACGACGCAAGCCTACGAGCAGTACTTC.

This clonotype was seen repeatedly, ten times or more. The chain recombines TRBV28 with TRBJ2-3; D uncertain. Looked up from germline, CDR1 is MDHEN and CDR2 is SYDVKM. This CDR3 region has 17 residues. V gave up 3 bases and J gave up 4 bases, with 20 bases separating them. The DNA for the CDR3 is TGTGCCAGCAGTTTCGAATCGGGCACGACTCTCCCAGATACGCAGTATTTT. Translating it yields CASSFESGTTLPDTQYF.

This clonotype was seen a handful of times. The chain recombines TRBV18 with TRBJ2-3; D not resolved. The CDR3 totals 13 residues. Trimming removed 2 bases from V and 5 bases from J, with 8 bases in between. CDR1 is KGHSH and CDR2 is LQKENI in the germline V gene. CDR3 DNA sequence: TGTGCCAGCTCACCAGATAACAGAGATACGCAGTATTTT. Translated, it gives CASSPDNRDTQYF.

On this clonotype itself: This clone may be a read error of a much larger clone one base away. The chain employs TRBV11-3 and TRBJ1-4, with 11 positions matching TRBD1. Per the germline V gene, CDR1 is SGHNT and CDR2 is YENEEA. The CDR3 consists of 14 residues. With 8 bases clipped from V and 8 bases from J, the junction kept 7 bases outside the gene matches. The CDR3 bases are TGTGCCAGCGGCCGGACAGGGGGCAAGGAAAAACTGTTTTTT. Its translation: CASGRTGGKEKLFF.

This chain connects TRBV11-2 to TRBJ1-3, with a possible D match to TRBD1 (5 bases). CDR3 length: 19 residues. Trimming removed 0 bases at V and 0 bases at J, with 18 bases between. Germline V lookup: CDR1 SGHAT, CDR2 FQNNGV. Written as DNA, the CDR3 is TGTGCCAGCAGCTTAGATCCATACCCTGACAGAATCTCTGGAAACACCATATATTTT. Its protein product is CASSLDPYPDRISGNTIYF.

This clonotype has just a few counts. The CDR3 region is CASGGLSYEQYF. The CDR3 DNA is TGTGCCAGTGGGGGGCTTTCCTACGAGCAGTACTTC. This rearrangement joins TRBV28 to TRBJ2-7; perhaps D is TRBD1 or TRBD2 (6 bases each). This CDR3 spans 12 amino acids. The V and J ends lost 9 bases and 1 base respectively, with 10 bases between them. Germline V gives CDR1 MDHEN, CDR2 SYDVKM. Using reference TRBV28 and TRBJ2-7 for the parts outside the CDR3, the full variable domain is DVKVTQSSRYLVKRTGEKVFLECVQDMDHENMFWYRQDPGLGLRLIYFSYDVKMKEKGDIPEGYSVSREKKERFSLILESASTNQTSMYLCASGGLSYEQYFGPGTRLTVT.

This clonotype was detected only a few times. The V call is TRBV12-5, the J call TRBJ2-3; D remains unclear. The CDR3 contains 13 residues. Germline CDR1 is LGHNT and CDR2 is FRNRAP. Between the trimmed V and J ends, which lost 1 base and 6 bases, there was a span of 8 bases. CDR3 DNA sequence: TGTGCTAGTGGTTTGGCACCGTGGGATACGCAGTATTTT. Amino acid sequence: CASGLAPWDTQYF.

In this sample, this clonotype turned up many times. The chain carries TRBV7-3 and TRBJ2-1, with 8 bases that match TRBD1. Germline assignment: CDR1 SGHTA and CDR2 FQGTGA. With V trimmed by 6 bases and J by 3 bases, 7 bases remained unmatched. The length of the CDR3 is 15 residues. CDR3 amino acids: CASSQRTGIYNEQFF. The CDR3 bases are TGTGCCAGCAGTCAGCGGACAGGGATCTACAATGAGCAGTTCTTC.

This clonotype was observed many times. The chain is built from TRBV2 and TRBJ1-1, with D unclear. Germline V gene lookup returns CDR1 SNHLY and CDR2 FYNNEI. This CDR3 spans 14 amino acids. Trimming stripped 4 bases from V and 3 bases from J, with 12 bases between. CDR3 sequence reads: CASSGPTRDTEAFF. The CDR3 DNA follows: TGTGCCAGCAGTGGCCCTACGAGGGACACTGAAGCTTTCTTT. Variable domain in full (rest from reference TRBV2 and TRBJ1-1): EPEVTQTPSHQVTQMGQEVILRCVPISNHLYFYWYRQILGQKVEFLVSFYNNEISEKSEIFDDQFSVERPDGSNFTLKIRSTKLEDSAMYFCASSGPTRDTEAFFGQGTRLTVV.

This clonotype was counted many times. The CDR3 nucleotides are TGTGCCAGCACAGGGGGGAGTTCAGATACGCAGTATTTT. Amino acids: CASTGGSSDTQYF. This sequence joins TRBV6-1 and TRBJ2-3; maybe TRBD1 (7 bases). CDR3 length equals 13 residues. Germline V lookup: CDR1 MNHNS, CDR2 SASEGT. V was trimmed by 7 bases and J by 4 bases, leaving 12 bases between them.

This clonotype was recorded a few times. The chain links TRBV7-9 to TRBJ2-1, with D possibly TRBD2 on 6 matching bases. Germline V lookup: CDR1 SEHNR, CDR2 FQNEAQ (reference sequence). This CDR3 is 15 amino acids long. Trimming shortened V by 7 bases and J by 8 bases, and 21 bases separated the two germline ends. The CDR3, as DNA: TGTGCCAGCACCCCTACGGCACTAGCTCTGGATGAGCAGTTCTTC. This sequence encodes CASTPTALALDEQFF.

V gene TRBV5-6 combines with J gene TRBJ2-5, with TRBD2 identical over 10 bases. Germline V lookup: CDR1 SGHDT, CDR2 YYEEEE. The junction had 9 bases not matched to a gene; V was cut back by 3 bases and J by 1 base. This CDR3 is built from 17 residues. The CDR3 spells CASSWASAGGPQETQYF. The CDR3 region has the DNA TGTGCCAGCAGCTGGGCGTCAGCGGGAGGGCCCCAAGAGACCCAGTACTTC. The full variable domain, rest sourced from reference TRBV5-6 and TRBJ2-5, is DAGVTQSPTHLIKTRGQQVTLRCSPKSGHDTVSWYQQALGQGPQFIFQYYEEEERQRGNFPDRFSGHQFPNYSSELNVNALLLGDSALYLCASSWASAGGPQETQYFGPGTRLLVL.

This clonotype was detected a few times. V gene TRBV12-3 or TRBV12-4 combines with J gene TRBJ1-1, with D hard to call. With 1 base removed from V and 6 bases from J, the gap between germline ends came to 9 bases. The CDR3 spans 13 residues. DNA for the CDR3: TGTGCCAGCAGTTTAGTTGCGCGAGCTGAAGCTTTCTTT. Translating gives CASSLVARAEAFF.

This rearrangement joins TRBV29-1 to TRBJ2-1; D perhaps matches TRBD2 (6 bases). V was trimmed by 3 bases and J by 5 bases, leaving 17 bases between them. The CDR3 spans 15 residues. Germline V gene lookup returns CDR1 SQVTM and CDR2 ANQGSEA. The CDR3 loop is CSVDMWEDGNNEQFF. The CDR3 DNA is TGCAGCGTTGATATGTGGGAGGACGGAAACAATGAGCAGTTCTTC.

The table lists this clonotype with a few counts. As DNA, the CDR3 is TGTGCCACCGTGGAGGGGTTAAACACTGAAGCTTTCTTT. This encodes CATVEGLNTEAFF. V is TRBV10-3 and J is TRBJ1-1; TRBD1 is a possible D gene (5 bases). V was pared by 10 bases and J by 2 bases, with 14 bases between. The CDR3 has 13 residues. Germline CDR1 and CDR2: ENHRY and SYGVKD.